The 17 T cell receptor beta chains below come from one sample, sequenced in a study of radiotherapy plus CTLA-4 blockade in lung cancer. Using immunoSEQ multiplex PCR, the repertoire was profiled, and TCRdb retains in-frame clones only, with some absent. The sample has tens of thousands of clones; around 80% are singletons. The sequenced sample was peripheral blood, obtained from a patient treated with radiotherapy plus ipilimumab. These receptors came from a human donor with non-small cell lung cancer who had a complete response to radiotherapy plus ipilimumab.

The table lists this clone with a count of one. The chain has TRBV30 and TRBJ2-7; TRBD1 matches at 7 bases. CDR1 GTSNPN and CDR2 SVGIG come from the germline V gene (reference sequence). This CDR3 has 14 amino acids. After removal of 3 bases from V and 4 bases from J, the junction contained 9 bases not matched to a gene. This CDR3 reads CAWRDQGVRYEQYF. DNA of the CDR3: TGTGCCTGGAGGGACCAGGGGGTGAGATACGAGCAGTACTTC. Combining the CDR3 with reference TRBV30 and TRBJ2-7 gives the whole variable domain SQTIHQWPATLVQPVGSPLSLECTVEGTSNPNLYWYRQAAGRGLQLLFYSVGIGQISSEVPQNLSASRPQDRQFILSSKKLLLSDSGFYLCAWRDQGVRYEQYFGPGTRLTVT.

The rearrangement uses TRBV6-1 and TRBJ2-2; a weak D match, TRBD1 (5 bases). This CDR3 is built from 14 residues. Germline values: CDR1 MNHNS, CDR2 SASEGT. The V and J ends lost 8 bases and 1 base respectively, with 11 bases between them. CDR3 amino acids: CASQGHMNTGELFF. In DNA form, the CDR3 reads TGTGCCAGCCAAGGACATATGAACACCGGGGAGCTGTTTTTT.

J is TRBJ1-3 and V is TRBV6-6; 7 positions agree with TRBD1. Germline values: CDR1 MNHNY, CDR2 SVGAGI (reference sequence). The CDR3 covers 15 residues. After removal of 2 bases from V and 9 bases from J, the junction contained 10 bases not matched to a gene. CDR3 amino acids: CASSYDRATAGTIYF. The CDR3 nucleotides read TGTGCCAGCAGTTACGACAGGGCCACGGCTGGCACCATATATTTT.

The gene calls are TRBV7-2 and TRBJ2-7; 7 bases match TRBD1. The CDR3 covers 15 residues. With 2 bases clipped from V and 1 base from J, the junction kept 5 bases outside the gene matches. Germline CDR1 is SGHTA and CDR2 is FQGNSA. DNA of the CDR3: TGTGCCAGCAGCTTAACAGGGGTCGGGTCCTACGAGCAGTACTTC. This encodes CASSLTGVGSYEQYF.

This sequence joins TRBV29-1 and TRBJ2-2; 10 nucleotides line up with TRBD2. This CDR3 has 16 residues. With V trimmed by 4 bases and J by 4 bases, 9 bases remained unmatched. CDR1 is SQVTM and CDR2 is ANQGSEA in the germline V gene. This CDR3 is CSVVGLAGVGTGELFF. The CDR3 nucleotides are TGCAGCGTTGTAGGGCTAGCGGGAGTTGGCACCGGGGAGCTGTTTTTT.

The CDR3: CASSPHERATGELFF. In DNA, the CDR3 is TGTGCCAGCAGCCCCCATGAGCGTGCCACCGGGGAGCTGTTTTTT. The rearrangement joins TRBV9 to TRBJ2-2; the D is unclear. V lost 4 bases, J lost 4 bases, and 14 bases lay in between. Per the germline V gene, CDR1 is SGDLS and CDR2 is YYNGEE. CDR3 length equals 15 residues.

This clone was recorded a few times. The chain carries TRBV11-2 and TRBJ2-5; a possible D gene is TRBD1 (7 bases). Trimming cost V 5 bases and J 7 bases, with 20 bases left between them. The CDR3 contains 15 residues. Germline assignment: CDR1 SGHAT and CDR2 FQNNGV. The chain's CDR3 is CASSKPGQRVMTQYF. CDR3 DNA sequence: TGTGCCAGCAGCAAACCGGGACAGCGGGTGATGACCCAGTACTTC.

This clone has just a few counts. The chain links TRBV5-8 to TRBJ2-3, with TRBD2 identical over 8 bases. The V gene end was trimmed by 1 base and the J gene end by 1 base; junction bases not matched to a gene: 11. This CDR3 is 18 amino acids long. CDR1 is SGHTS and CDR2 is YDEGEE in the germline V gene. The CDR3 DNA reads TGTGCCAGCAGCTTGCAGGCGGGAGGATTCTCAGGCACAGATACGCAGTATTTT. Amino acids: CASSLQAGGFSGTDTQYF.

The gene calls are TRBV10-1 and TRBJ2-7, with 9 bases aligning to TRBD2. Germline V gene sequence: CDR1 WNHNN, CDR2 SYGVQD (reference sequence). The CDR3 extends over 13 amino acids. With V trimmed by 4 bases and J by 3 bases, 1 base remained unmatched. The CDR3 loop reads CASSVTSGYEQYF. The CDR3 coding sequence is TGCGCCAGCAGTGTGACTAGCGGCTACGAGCAGTACTTC.

This chain uses TRBV7-2 with TRBJ2-1; possible D gene TRBD1, 5 bases. V was cut by 5 bases and J by 6 bases, with 17 bases left in between. CDR3 size: 15 residues. CDR1 SGHTA and CDR2 FQGNSA come from the germline V gene. Here the CDR3 reads CASSMGQKPLNEQFF. The CDR3, as DNA: TGTGCCAGCAGCATGGGGCAGAAACCTCTCAATGAGCAGTTCTTC.

V usage is TRBV4-1 and J usage is TRBJ2-1; TRBD1 might be the D (5 bases). The germline gives CDR1 MGHRA, CDR2 YSYEKL. Trimming shortened V by 3 bases and J by 6 bases, and 15 bases separated the two germline ends. The CDR3 loop spans 15 amino acids. DNA for the CDR3: TGCGCCAGCAGCCATTCCCCCCCAGGGTCCAATGAGCAGTTCTTC. It encodes CASSHSPPGSNEQFF.

The chain is built from TRBV29-1 and TRBJ1-2; 8 bases align to TRBD1. The CDR3 loop spans 12 amino acids. Trimming cost V 6 bases and J 4 bases; bases outside gene matches: 4. Germline V gene data show CDR1 as SQVTM and CDR2 as ANQGSEA. This CDR3 reads CSVYGTGYGYTF. In nucleotides, the CDR3 is TGCAGCGTCTACGGGACAGGCTATGGCTACACCTTC. Drawing the rest from reference TRBV29-1 and TRBJ1-2, the complete variable domain is SAVISQKPSRDICQRGTSLTIQCQVDSQVTMMFWYRQQPGQSLTLIATANQGSEATYESGFVIDKFPISRPNLTFSTLTVSNMSPEDSSIYLCSVYGTGYGYTFGSGTRLTVV.

This chain connects TRBV7-8 to TRBJ2-3; 15 bases align to TRBD2. With 5 bases clipped from V and 2 bases from J, the junction kept 8 bases outside the gene matches. Germline CDR1 SGHVS, CDR2 FQNEAQ. This CDR3 is built from 18 residues. CDR3 sequence: CASSQRGLAGGSTDTQYF. CDR3 nucleotides: TGTGCCAGCAGCCAAAGGGGACTAGCGGGAGGCTCCACAGATACGCAGTATTTT.

The chain links TRBV13 to TRBJ2-1; 7 bases line up with TRBD1. CDR1 is PRHDT and CDR2 is FYEKMQ in the germline V gene (reference sequence). Trimming removed 4 bases from V and 6 bases from J; junction bases left unmatched: 9. This CDR3 contains 15 residues. The CDR3 loop is CASSSSRQGSNEQFF. The CDR3 DNA follows: TGTGCCAGCAGCTCCTCCCGACAGGGTAGCAATGAGCAGTTCTTC. Complete variable domain (other parts from reference TRBV13 and TRBJ2-1): AAGVIQSPRHLIKEKRETATLKCYPIPRHDTVYWYQQGPGQDPQFLISFYEKMQSDKGSIPDRFSAQQFSDYHSELNMSSLELGDSALYFCASSSSRQGSNEQFFGPGTRLTVL.

This clone appeared once. This chain uses TRBV9 with TRBJ1-4; a possible D gene is TRBD1 (5 bases). Germline lookup yields CDR1 SGDLS and CDR2 YYNGEE. The germline V and J ends were trimmed by 4 bases and 1 base, with 11 bases remaining between them. This CDR3 has 15 amino acids. The CDR3 coding sequence is TGTGCCAGCAGCCCCTGGGGGGGAACTAATGAAAAACTGTTTTTT. Its protein product is CASSPWGGTNEKLFF.

The rearrangement uses TRBV5-1 and TRBJ1-2; D call uncertain. CDR1 and CDR2 from the germline V gene are SGHRS and YFSETQ. The CDR3 loop spans 14 amino acids. The V end lost 0 bases, the J end lost 5 bases, and 11 bases lay between the germline ends. CDR3 DNA sequence: TGCGCCAGCAGCTTGGAGAGCAAGATTTATGGCTACACCTTC. Protein: CASSLESKIYGYTF.

The rearrangement uses TRBV2 and TRBJ2-7; 9 nucleotides line up with TRBD1. The CDR3 is made up of 14 amino acids. With 1 base clipped from V and 4 bases from J, the junction kept 2 bases outside the gene matches. Germline CDR1 is SNHLY and CDR2 is FYNNEI. The CDR3 nucleotides are TGTGCCAGCAGTGAAGAAGGGACAGGGTACGAGCAGTACGTC. Translated, it gives CASSEEGTGYEQYV.